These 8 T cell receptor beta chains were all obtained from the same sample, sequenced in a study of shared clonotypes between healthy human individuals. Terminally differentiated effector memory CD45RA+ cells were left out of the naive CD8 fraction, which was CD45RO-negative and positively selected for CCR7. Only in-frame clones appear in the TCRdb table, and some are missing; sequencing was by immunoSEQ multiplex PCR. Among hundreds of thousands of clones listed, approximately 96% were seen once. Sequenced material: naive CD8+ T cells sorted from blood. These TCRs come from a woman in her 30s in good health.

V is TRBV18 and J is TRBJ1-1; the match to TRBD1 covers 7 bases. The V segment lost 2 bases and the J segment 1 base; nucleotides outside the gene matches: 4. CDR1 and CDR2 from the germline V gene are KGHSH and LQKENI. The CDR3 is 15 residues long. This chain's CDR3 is CASSPTGVRNTEAFF. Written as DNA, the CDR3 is TGTGCCAGCTCACCAACAGGGGTTCGGAACACTGAAGCTTTCTTT.

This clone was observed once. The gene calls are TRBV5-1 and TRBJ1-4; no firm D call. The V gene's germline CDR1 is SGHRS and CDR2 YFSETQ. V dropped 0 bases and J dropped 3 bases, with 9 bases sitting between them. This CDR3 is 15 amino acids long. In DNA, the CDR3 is TGCGCCAGCAGCTTGGAAGGAAATGCTAATGAAAAACTGTTTTTT. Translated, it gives CASSLEGNANEKLFF.

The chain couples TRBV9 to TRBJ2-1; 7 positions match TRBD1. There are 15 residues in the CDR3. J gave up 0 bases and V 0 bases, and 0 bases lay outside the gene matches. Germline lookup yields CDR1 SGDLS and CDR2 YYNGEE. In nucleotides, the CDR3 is TGTGCCAGCAGCGTAGGGGACAGCTCCTACAATGAGCAGTTCTTC. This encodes CASSVGDSSYNEQFF.

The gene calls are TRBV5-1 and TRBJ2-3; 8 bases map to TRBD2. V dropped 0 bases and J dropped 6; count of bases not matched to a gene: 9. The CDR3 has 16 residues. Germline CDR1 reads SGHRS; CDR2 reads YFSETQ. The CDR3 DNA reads TGCGCCAGCAGCTTGGACCCAGCGGGAGTCTTCGATACGCAGTATTTT. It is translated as CASSLDPAGVFDTQYF.

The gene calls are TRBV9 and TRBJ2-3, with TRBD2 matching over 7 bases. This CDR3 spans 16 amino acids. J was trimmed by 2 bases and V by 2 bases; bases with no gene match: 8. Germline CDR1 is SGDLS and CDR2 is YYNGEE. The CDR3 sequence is CASSVRASGPTDTQYF. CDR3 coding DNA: TGTGCCAGCAGCGTCCGGGCTAGCGGACCCACAGATACGCAGTATTTT. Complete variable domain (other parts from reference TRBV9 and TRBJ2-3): DSGVTQTPKHLITATGQRVTLRCSPRSGDLSVYWYQQSLDQGLQFLIQYYNGEERAKGNILERFSAQQFPDLHSELNLSSLELGDSALYFCASSVRASGPTDTQYFGPGTRLTVL.

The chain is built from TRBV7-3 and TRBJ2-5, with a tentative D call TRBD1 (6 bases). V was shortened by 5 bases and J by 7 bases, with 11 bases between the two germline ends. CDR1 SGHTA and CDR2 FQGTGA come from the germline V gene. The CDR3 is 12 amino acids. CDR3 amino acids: CASSRDIGTQYF. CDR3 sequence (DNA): TGTGCCAGCAGCCGGGACATCGGGACCCAGTACTTC.

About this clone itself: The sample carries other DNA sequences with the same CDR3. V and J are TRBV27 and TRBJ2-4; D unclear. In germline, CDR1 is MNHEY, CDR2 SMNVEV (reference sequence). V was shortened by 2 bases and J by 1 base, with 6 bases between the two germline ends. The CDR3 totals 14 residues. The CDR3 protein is CASSLVGAKNIQYF. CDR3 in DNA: TGTGCCAGCAGTTTAGTAGGGGCCAAAAACATTCAGTACTTC.

The CDR3 DNA follows: TGTGCCAGCAGCCTGGGGGCGCGGCCCCAGCATTTT. Its translation is CASSLGARPQHF. V is TRBV5-8 and J is TRBJ1-5; TRBD1 might be the D (6 bases). This CDR3 is built from 12 residues. Deletions cut 4 bases from V and 9 bases from J, with 11 bases between. Germline-derived CDR1 and CDR2 are SGHTS and YDEGEE. Full variable domain (outside the CDR3, taken from reference TRBV5-8 and TRBJ1-5): EAGVTQSPTHLIKTRGQQATLRCSPISGHTSVYWYQQALGLGLQFLLWYDEGEERNRGNFPPRFSGRQFPNYSSELNVNALELEDSALYLCASSLGARPQHFGDGTRLSIL.